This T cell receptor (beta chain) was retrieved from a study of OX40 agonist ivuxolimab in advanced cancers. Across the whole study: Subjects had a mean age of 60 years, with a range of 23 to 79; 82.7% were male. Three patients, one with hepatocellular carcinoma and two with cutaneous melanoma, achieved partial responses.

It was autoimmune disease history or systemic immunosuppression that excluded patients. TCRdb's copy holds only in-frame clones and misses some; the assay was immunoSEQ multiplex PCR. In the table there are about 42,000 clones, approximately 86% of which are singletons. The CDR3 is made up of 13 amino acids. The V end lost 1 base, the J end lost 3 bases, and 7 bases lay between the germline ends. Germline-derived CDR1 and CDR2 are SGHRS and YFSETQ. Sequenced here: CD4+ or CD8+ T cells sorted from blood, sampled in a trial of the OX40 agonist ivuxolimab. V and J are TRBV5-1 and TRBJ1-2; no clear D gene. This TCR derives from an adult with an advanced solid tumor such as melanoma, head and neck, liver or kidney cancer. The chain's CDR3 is CASSLTSYYGYTF. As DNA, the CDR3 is TGCGCCAGCAGCTTGACGTCCTACTATGGCTACACCTTC.